The sequence of this T cell receptor (beta chain) was determined in a study of HIV-infected patients and healthy controls. Findings and limits, study-wide: Healthy controls shared more CDR3 sequences between individuals than HIV-infected patients did. HIV-infected repertoires had significantly higher mean Gini indices than controls, possibly reflecting oligoclonality.

Reverse transcription used 450 to 650 ng RNA and constant-region primers for alpha and beta. Alpha and beta chain libraries were made separately by chain-specific third strand synthesis with multiplexing indices. TCRdb called the 5' RACE reads again in MiXCR, with one record for every CDR3 protein. The sample contains around 11,000 distinct CDR3 sequences, 6% of which appear only once. Antiretroviral therapy had run roughly three months, about 14 weeks, before follow-up blood collection. The repertoire came from unfractionated whole blood and reflected all unsorted peripheral T cells. The RNA source was an approximately 2.6 ml peripheral blood draw. People with immunomodulatory therapy, recent vaccination or treatment interruptions were not enrolled. There are many counts of this clonotype. Antigen unknown. This TCR was sampled from an adult with HIV infection. The donor label of this sample is uncertain. The input for sequencing was blood, taken during antiretroviral therapy.

The CDR3 DNA reads TGCAGCGTCAGACAGGGGGCGGGGGAGCAGTACTTC. It codes for CSVRQGAGEQYF. The V and J genes are TRBV29-1 and TRBJ2-7; TRBD1 matches 10 bases. With V trimmed by 6 bases and J by 7 bases, 6 bases remained unmatched. CDR1 is SQVTM, CDR2 ANQGSEA, per germline. The length of the CDR3 is 12 residues.